These 13 T cell receptor beta chains were sequenced from one sample in a study of monozygotic twins with inflammatory bowel disease. TCRdb re-called the 5' RACE reads; one entry per CDR3 protein, DNA not given. This sample contains about 300,000 distinct CDR3 sequences. The material sequenced was blood. The origin of the receptors is a human donor with ulcerative colitis or Crohn's disease, or a healthy co-twin of an affected twin (not recorded which).

This chain joins TRBV10-3 and TRBJ2-5. This CDR3 is 17 amino acids long. Germline CDR1 ENHRY, CDR2 SYGVKD. CDR3 loop: CAISDFVTGRNQETQYF.

This chain links TRBV12-3 or TRBV12-4 with TRBJ1-3; checking the TCRdb D call of TRBD1 is not possible without DNA. The CDR3 runs 13 residues. CDR3: CASRAGSGNTIYF.

The chain employs TRBV20-1 and TRBJ2-1. The germline V gene has CDR1 DFQATT and CDR2 SNEGSKA (reference sequence). This CDR3 is 14 amino acids long. The CDR3 loop is CSARGLREHNEQFF.

The V gene is TRBV12-3 or TRBV12-4, the J gene TRBJ2-7; TCRdb's D gene call, TRBD1, goes unchecked for lack of DNA. This CDR3 has 18 amino acids. The CDR3 here is CASSLARVHGTASYEQYF.

V is TRBV4-3 and J is TRBJ2-2. This CDR3 has 15 residues. The germline gives CDR1 LGHNA, CDR2 YSLEER. The CDR3 protein is CASSRDGVGTGELFF.

The chain uses TRBV20-1 and TRBJ2-1; TCRdb proposes TRBD2, but this gene call is untestable without DNA. This CDR3 has 15 residues. Germline assignment: CDR1 DFQATT and CDR2 SNEGSKA (reference sequence). CDR3 amino acids: CSAKPEREGRLEQFF.

The chain has TRBV18 and TRBJ2-1. The CDR3 is 11 residues long. Germline V CDR1 and CDR2: KGHSH, LQKENI. The CDR3 sequence is CASSPNNEQFF.

This chain connects TRBV29-1 to TRBJ2-5; TCRdb selects TRBD1, and the lack of DNA leaves this call unchecked. CDR1 and CDR2 (germline): SQVTM, ANQGSEA. The CDR3 loop spans 15 amino acids. The CDR3 sequence is CSVEGGQGILGTQYF.

The chain couples TRBV12-3 or TRBV12-4 to TRBJ1-1; TCRdb gives TRBD1 as the D gene, but with no DNA this cannot be confirmed. The CDR3 has 15 amino acids. CDR3 residues: CASRGGQGWGSGAFF.

The chain joins TRBV9 to TRBJ2-3; TCRdb's assignment of TRBD2 cannot be checked, as there is no DNA. The CDR3 runs to 17 residues. Germline V gene sequence: CDR1 SGDLS, CDR2 YYNGEE. This chain's CDR3 is CASSARQEAGVADTQYF.

CDR3 loop: CASSPEGHTQYF. The rearrangement joins TRBV18 to TRBJ2-3; TCRdb calls TRBD1, which cannot be checked without DNA. The CDR3 loop spans 12 amino acids. Germline V lookup: CDR1 KGHSH, CDR2 LQKENI.

The rearrangement links TRBV7-6 to TRBJ2-4; as DNA is missing, the TRBD2 call by TCRdb cannot be tested. The germline gives CDR1 SGHVS, CDR2 FNYEAQ. This CDR3 has 14 residues. CDR3: CASSTGPEENIQYF. Complete variable domain (other parts from reference TRBV7-6 and TRBJ2-4): GAGVSQSPRYKVTKRGQDVALRCDPISGHVSLYWYRQALGQGPEFLTYFNYEAQQDKSGLPNDRFSAERPEGSISTLTIQRTEQRDSAMYRCASSTGPEENIQYFGAGTRLSVL.

The V and J genes are TRBV5-1 and TRBJ1-1; lacking DNA, the TRBD1 call made by TCRdb goes unchecked. Germline CDR1 and CDR2: SGHRS and YFSETQ. This CDR3 has 14 residues. The CDR3 spells CASSPRGKNTEAFF.